The sequence of this T cell receptor beta chain was determined in a study of regulatory T cells in long-lasting Graves disease. Time point: newly diagnosed GD, antithyroid drugs for less than 3 months. Making the TCR library involved RNA that had been extracted from PBMCs. American Thyroid Association guidelines served as the basis for diagnosing Graves' disease. CDR3 regions were amplified by Arm-PCR using iRepertoire HTBI primers to build TCR beta libraries. Original methodology: Detected in the samples were over 55 TRBV and about 15 TRBJ segments. TCRdb fed the multiplex PCR reads into MiXCR, producing one record per CDR3 protein. TCRdb's processing, not the study's, gives the V and J calls here. Found here are roughly 530,000 distinct CDR3 sequences, around 16% of them singletons; the top ten hold approximately 25%. Study-wide points: Gene preferences differed: TRBV28, TRBJ1-2, TRBJ2-5 in persistent cases. Newly diagnosed Graves' patients had higher TCR diversity than persistent ones.

CDR1 is MNHNS and CDR2 is SASEGT in the germline V gene. Trimming shortened V by 3 bases and J by 9 bases, and 9 bases separated the two germline ends. The CDR3 is made up of 12 amino acids. This clonotype was picked up a small number of times. Antigen unknown. The same sample was also studied in work on T cells in Graves' hyperthyroidism and ophthalmopathy.

This chain connects TRBV6-1 to TRBJ2-1, with D hard to call. The source material was peripheral blood mononuclear cells (PBMCs), sampled at new diagnosis, from a patient treated with antithyroid drugs. The receptor's source is a woman in her forties or fifties with Graves disease. The CDR3 nucleotides are TGTGCCAGCAGTGATGACATTAGTGAGCAGTTCTTC. Protein product: CASSDDISEQFF.